The 24 T cell receptor beta chains listed next were all sequenced from one sample in a study of T cell responses to AZD1222 COVID-19 vaccine. TCRdb's copy holds only in-frame clones and misses some; the assay was immunoSEQ multiplex PCR. The repertoire has some 100,000 clones, more than 75% of them found once; the top ten carry 4% to 5.5%. The sequences come from peripheral blood, collected 28 days after the second AZD1222 dose. These receptor sequences come from an adult who received the AZD1222 COVID-19 vaccine.

V usage is TRBV28 and J usage is TRBJ2-7; D is possibly TRBD1 (5 bases). The CDR3 consists of 13 residues. Trimming took 3 bases from V and 1 from J, leaving 7 bases between them. Germline V CDR1 and CDR2: MDHEN, SYDVKM. The CDR3: CASSLYRSYEQYF. In DNA, the CDR3 is TGTGCCAGCAGTTTGTACAGGTCCTACGAGCAGTACTTC.

The V call is TRBV6-5, the J call TRBJ2-4, with 9 positions matching TRBD2. V lost 6 bases to trimming and J lost 8 bases; unmatched junction nucleotides: 8. Looked up from germline, CDR1 is MNHEY and CDR2 is SVGAGI. This CDR3 spans 14 amino acids. The CDR3, as DNA: TGTGCCAGCAGATATAGCGGGAGTGGGGACATTCAGTACTTC. Translated, it gives CASRYSGSGDIQYF.

The V call is TRBV20-1, the J call TRBJ2-5; D tentatively fits TRBD1 or TRBD2 (6 bases each). This CDR3 contains 13 residues. Trimming pared 3 bases from V and 5 bases from J, leaving 13 bases between. Looked up from germline, CDR1 is DFQATT and CDR2 is SNEGSKA (reference sequence). CDR3 sequence: CSASVRGRETQYF. CDR3 coding DNA: TGCAGTGCTAGTGTCCGGGGGCGGGAGACCCAGTACTTC.

The chain employs TRBV27 and TRBJ1-6; TRBD1 matches 10 bases. V lost 4 bases to trimming and J lost 3 bases; unmatched junction nucleotides: 6. This CDR3 is 17 amino acids long. CDR1 and CDR2 (germline): MNHEY, SMNVEV (reference sequence). CDR3 region: CASSWTGQGGYNSPLHF. The DNA for the CDR3 is TGTGCCAGCAGTTGGACCGGACAGGGGGGCTATAATTCACCCCTCCACTTT.

The chain couples TRBV5-5 to TRBJ2-1; D unresolved. The CDR3 consists of 15 residues. CDR1 SGHKS and CDR2 YYEKEE come from the germline V gene (reference sequence). Trimming removed 6 bases at V and 4 bases at J, with 17 bases between. CDR3 DNA sequence: TGTGCCAGCATCCTGACCACCCTGACTTACAATGAGCAGTTCTTC. This encodes CASILTTLTYNEQFF.

The J gene is TRBJ2-1, the V gene TRBV2; no clear D. V lost 3 bases and J lost 0, with 12 bases in between. The germline V gene has CDR1 SNHLY and CDR2 FYNNEI. The CDR3 runs 16 residues. The CDR3 DNA is TGTGCCAGCAGTGAGCTTGGCAGTAGCTCCTACAATGAGCAGTTCTTC. It translates to CASSELGSSSYNEQFF.

This chain uses TRBV7-9 with TRBJ1-3; D is ambiguous. CDR3 length equals 15 residues. With 3 bases removed from V and 0 bases from J, the gap between germline ends came to 9 bases. Germline assignment: CDR1 SEHNR and CDR2 FQNEAQ (reference sequence). CDR3: CASSFGTFSGNTIYF. CDR3 nucleotide sequence: TGTGCCAGCAGCTTCGGCACGTTCTCTGGAAACACCATATATTTT.

The chain combines TRBV5-1 with TRBJ1-2, with 7 bases that match TRBD1. There are 15 residues in the CDR3. Germline CDR1 SGHRS, CDR2 YFSETQ. The J segment lost 2 bases and the V segment lost 3 bases, leaving 7 bases of the junction unmatched. In nucleotides, the CDR3 is TGCGCCAGCAGCTGGCGGACAGGCGGAAACTATGGCTACACCTTC. Its translation: CASSWRTGGNYGYTF.

The rearrangement uses TRBV27 and TRBJ1-5; D gene uncertain. Germline lookup yields CDR1 MNHEY and CDR2 SMNVEV (reference sequence). Trimming stripped 6 bases from V and 2 bases from J, with 20 bases between. The CDR3 consists of 17 residues. The CDR3 reads CASSRKVALVGNQPQHF. The DNA for the CDR3 is TGTGCCAGCAGCAGAAAGGTTGCTCTTGTGGGCAATCAGCCCCAGCATTTT.

The V and J genes are TRBV21-1 and TRBJ2-2; the table's D call, TRBD2, has no DNA check behind it. TRBV21-1 is annotated as a pseudogene. There are 17 residues in the CDR3. CDR3 DNA sequence: TGTGCCAGCAGCAAAGAAGGACTAGCGGGCTACACCGGGGAGCTGTTTTTT. This sequence encodes CASSKEGLAGYTGELFF.

The chain recombines TRBV28 with TRBJ2-1; 7 nucleotides line up with TRBD2. The CDR3 has 14 amino acids. After removal of 6 bases from V and 8 bases from J, the junction contained 10 bases not matched to a gene. CDR1 is MDHEN and CDR2 is SYDVKM in the germline V gene. CDR3 residues: CASSQVQGRDEQFF. CDR3 nucleotides: TGTGCCAGCAGCCAGGTCCAAGGGAGGGATGAGCAGTTCTTC.

The chain has TRBV18 and TRBJ2-1; possibly TRBD1 for D (6 bases). The CDR3 loop spans 14 amino acids. V was shortened by 3 bases and J by 5 bases, with 11 bases between the two germline ends. Germline lookup yields CDR1 KGHSH and CDR2 LQKENI. The CDR3 nucleotides read TGTGCCAGCTCACCTCGGGACACCGACAATGAGCAGTTCTTC. This codes for CASSPRDTDNEQFF. The whole variable domain, filled in from reference TRBV18 and TRBJ2-1, reads NAGVMQNPRHLVRRRGQEARLRCSPMKGHSHVYWYRQLPEEGLKFMVYLQKENIIDESGMPKERFSAEFPKEGPSILRIQQVVRGDSAAYFCASSPRDTDNEQFFGPGTRLTVL.

This chain connects TRBV30 to TRBJ1-1; 9 nucleotides line up with TRBD1. CDR3 length: 12 amino acids. Germline V gene sequence: CDR1 GTSNPN, CDR2 SVGIG (reference sequence). J gave up 6 bases and V 8 bases, and 7 bases lay outside the gene matches. CDR3 in DNA: TGTGCCGGGACAGGGCTGGAGGCTGAAGCTTTCTTT. This gives the protein CAGTGLEAEAFF.

The chain joins TRBV6-5 to TRBJ1-6; D call uncertain. The CDR3 extends over 13 amino acids. CDR1 and CDR2 from the germline V gene are MNHEY and SVGAGI. The ends were cut back, 0 bases at V and 9 bases at J, with 6 bases in the middle. Written as DNA, the CDR3 is TGTGCCAGCAGTTACTCGTCGGGTTCACCCCTCCACTTT. Translation gives CASSYSSGSPLHF.

This clone was observed a single time. The rearrangement joins TRBV9 to TRBJ1-1, with 9 bases aligning to TRBD1. Trimming took 4 bases from V and 5 from J; bases not matched to a gene: 9. CDR3 length equals 15 residues. Germline V gene sequence: CDR1 SGDLS, CDR2 YYNGEE. The CDR3 loop is CASSLIPDRGTEAFF. CDR3 sequence (DNA): TGTGCCAGCAGCCTAATCCCGGACAGGGGAACTGAAGCTTTCTTT.

The chain recombines TRBV28 with TRBJ2-1; possibly TRBD1 or TRBD2 for D (5 bases each). Trimming removed 6 bases at V and 9 bases at J, with 12 bases between. The CDR3 is 12 residues long. CDR1 is MDHEN and CDR2 is SYDVKM in the germline V gene. The CDR3 DNA follows: TGTGCCAGCAGGCCCGGGACGAGTGAGCAGTTCTTC. Protein: CASRPGTSEQFF. Based on the CDR3 plus reference TRBV28 and TRBJ2-1, the full variable domain is DVKVTQSSRYLVKRTGEKVFLECVQDMDHENMFWYRQDPGLGLRLIYFSYDVKMKEKGDIPEGYSVSREKKERFSLILESASTNQTSMYLCASRPGTSEQFFGPGTRLTVL.

The chain has TRBV7-9 and TRBJ2-7; D may be TRBD1 (5 bases). CDR1 is SEHNR and CDR2 is FQNEAQ in the germline V gene (reference sequence). With 2 bases removed from V and 5 bases from J, the gap between germline ends came to 13 bases. CDR3 size: 14 residues. For the CDR3, the DNA is TGTGCCAGCAGCTTATTGCAGGGATCCCACGAGCAGTACTTC. As protein: CASSLLQGSHEQYF.

This chain connects TRBV27 to TRBJ2-7; D gene uncertain. The CDR3 consists of 14 residues. Trimming stripped 1 base from V and 2 bases from J, with 9 bases between. CDR1 and CDR2 from the germline V gene are MNHEY and SMNVEV (reference sequence). CDR3 region: CASSLYAGPYEQYF. The DNA for the CDR3 is TGTGCCAGCAGTTTATATGCAGGACCCTACGAGCAGTACTTC.

V is TRBV2 and J is TRBJ1-2; D ambiguous. The CDR3 is made up of 19 amino acids. V was pared by 5 bases and J by 7 bases, with 32 bases between. Looked up from germline, CDR1 is SNHLY and CDR2 is FYNNEI. CDR3 residues: CASSSRTSHVTGRLIGYTF. For the CDR3, the DNA is TGTGCCAGCAGTTCCCGGACTTCCCACGTGACCGGGAGATTGATTGGCTACACCTTC.

The CDR3 here is CASSTRTGTEAFF. Written as DNA, the CDR3 is TGTGCCAGCAGCACCCGGACTGGCACTGAAGCTTTCTTT. This chain uses TRBV14 with TRBJ1-1; D gene uncertain. CDR3 length: 13 residues. V shed 5 bases and J shed 4 bases, with 11 bases lying between them. The germline V gene encodes CDR1 SGHDN and CDR2 FVKESK.

J is TRBJ1-3 and V is TRBV9; 10 bases align to TRBD1. CDR1 SGDLS and CDR2 YYNGEE come from the germline V gene. Trimming cost V 5 bases and J 4 bases; bases outside gene matches: 3. This CDR3 is built from 14 residues. CDR3 nucleotide sequence: TGTGCCAGCAGACCGGGACAGGGGGGAAACACCATATATTTT. It encodes CASRPGQGGNTIYF.

The rearrangement uses TRBV6-5 and TRBJ1-2; 7 bases agree with TRBD1. The germline CDR1 and CDR2 sequences are MNHEY and SVGAGI. The CDR3 is 14 amino acids. V lost 7 bases to trimming and J lost 1 base; unmatched junction nucleotides: 6. The CDR3 DNA sequence: TGTGCCAGCATCCCGACAGGGCGTAACTATGGCTACACCTTC. This sequence encodes CASIPTGRNYGYTF.

The V call is TRBV19, the J call TRBJ1-5, with 8 bases aligning to TRBD1. The V gene's germline CDR1 is LNHDA and CDR2 SQIVND (reference sequence). This CDR3 spans 17 amino acids. Losses at the gene ends were 4 bases for V and 7 bases for J; bases not matched to a gene: 15. CDR3 sequence reads: CASSTESRQGPGQPQHF. In nucleotides, the CDR3 is TGTGCCAGTAGTACTGAATCCCGACAGGGGCCAGGACAGCCCCAGCATTTT.

This clone was recorded once. The J gene is TRBJ2-5, the V gene TRBV3-1 (or the pseudogene TRBV3-2); 9 bases map to TRBD2. The ends lost 7 bases at V and 6 bases at J; junction bases unmatched: 9. The CDR3 is made up of 14 amino acids. Germline V gene sequence: CDR1 LGHDT, CDR2 YNNKEL (reference sequence). CDR3 protein: CASTPGLAGKTQYF. In DNA form, the CDR3 reads TGTGCCAGCACCCCGGGGCTAGCGGGAAAGACCCAGTACTTC.